This T cell receptor (beta chain) was recorded in a study of Tregs in tolerant kidney transplant recipients. Study observations and caveats: Tregs expanded with activated donor B cells seemed most donor-specific. The small number of patients limits these findings pending further validation.

Notes on this clone: Its antigen is not identified.

Thawed PBMCs were FACS-sorted into unstimulated CD4+CD25+CD127- regulatory T cells, CD4+CD25- non-regulatory cells, CD4 and CD8 cells. An overnight rest at 37°C with approximately 180 IU/ml IL-2 preceded regulatory T cell sorting from thawed PBMCs. The CDR3 has 12 amino acids. The ends were cut back, 3 bases at V and 8 bases at J, with 10 bases in the middle. CDR1 SNHLY and CDR2 FYNNEI come from the germline V gene. Assay: immunoSEQ multiplex PCR; the TCRdb copy retains only in-frame clones and omits some. The sample contains about 61,000 clones, 75% to 90% of which appear only once. This receptor was obtained from a human donor who received a combined kidney and bone marrow transplant. This material consisted of Tregs from blood, taken before the transplant. V usage is TRBV2 and J usage is TRBJ1-2, with D perhaps TRBD1 (5 bases). CDR3 sequence reads: CASSEGTWGYTF. As DNA, the CDR3 is TGTGCCAGCAGTGAGGGGACGTGGGGCTACACCTTC. Filled out from reference TRBV2 and TRBJ1-2, the complete variable domain reads EPEVTQTPSHQVTQMGQEVILRCVPISNHLYFYWYRQILGQKVEFLVSFYNNEISEKSEIFDDQFSVERPDGSNFTLKIRSTKLEDSAMYFCASSEGTWGYTFGSGTRLTVV.